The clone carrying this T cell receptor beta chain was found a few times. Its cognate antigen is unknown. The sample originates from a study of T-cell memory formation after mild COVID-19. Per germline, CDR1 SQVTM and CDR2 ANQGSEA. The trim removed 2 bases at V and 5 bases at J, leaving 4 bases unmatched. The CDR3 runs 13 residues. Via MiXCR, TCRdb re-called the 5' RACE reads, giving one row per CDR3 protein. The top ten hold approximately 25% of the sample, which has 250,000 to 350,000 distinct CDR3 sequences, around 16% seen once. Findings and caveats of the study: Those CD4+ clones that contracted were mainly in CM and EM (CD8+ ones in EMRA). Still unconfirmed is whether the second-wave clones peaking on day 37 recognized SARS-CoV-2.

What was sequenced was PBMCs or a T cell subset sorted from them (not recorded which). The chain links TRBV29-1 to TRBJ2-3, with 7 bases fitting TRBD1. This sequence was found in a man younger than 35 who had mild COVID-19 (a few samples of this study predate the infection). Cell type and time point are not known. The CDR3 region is CSVENRGGDTQYF. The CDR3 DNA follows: TGCAGCGTTGAAAACAGGGGCGGAGATACGCAGTATTTT.